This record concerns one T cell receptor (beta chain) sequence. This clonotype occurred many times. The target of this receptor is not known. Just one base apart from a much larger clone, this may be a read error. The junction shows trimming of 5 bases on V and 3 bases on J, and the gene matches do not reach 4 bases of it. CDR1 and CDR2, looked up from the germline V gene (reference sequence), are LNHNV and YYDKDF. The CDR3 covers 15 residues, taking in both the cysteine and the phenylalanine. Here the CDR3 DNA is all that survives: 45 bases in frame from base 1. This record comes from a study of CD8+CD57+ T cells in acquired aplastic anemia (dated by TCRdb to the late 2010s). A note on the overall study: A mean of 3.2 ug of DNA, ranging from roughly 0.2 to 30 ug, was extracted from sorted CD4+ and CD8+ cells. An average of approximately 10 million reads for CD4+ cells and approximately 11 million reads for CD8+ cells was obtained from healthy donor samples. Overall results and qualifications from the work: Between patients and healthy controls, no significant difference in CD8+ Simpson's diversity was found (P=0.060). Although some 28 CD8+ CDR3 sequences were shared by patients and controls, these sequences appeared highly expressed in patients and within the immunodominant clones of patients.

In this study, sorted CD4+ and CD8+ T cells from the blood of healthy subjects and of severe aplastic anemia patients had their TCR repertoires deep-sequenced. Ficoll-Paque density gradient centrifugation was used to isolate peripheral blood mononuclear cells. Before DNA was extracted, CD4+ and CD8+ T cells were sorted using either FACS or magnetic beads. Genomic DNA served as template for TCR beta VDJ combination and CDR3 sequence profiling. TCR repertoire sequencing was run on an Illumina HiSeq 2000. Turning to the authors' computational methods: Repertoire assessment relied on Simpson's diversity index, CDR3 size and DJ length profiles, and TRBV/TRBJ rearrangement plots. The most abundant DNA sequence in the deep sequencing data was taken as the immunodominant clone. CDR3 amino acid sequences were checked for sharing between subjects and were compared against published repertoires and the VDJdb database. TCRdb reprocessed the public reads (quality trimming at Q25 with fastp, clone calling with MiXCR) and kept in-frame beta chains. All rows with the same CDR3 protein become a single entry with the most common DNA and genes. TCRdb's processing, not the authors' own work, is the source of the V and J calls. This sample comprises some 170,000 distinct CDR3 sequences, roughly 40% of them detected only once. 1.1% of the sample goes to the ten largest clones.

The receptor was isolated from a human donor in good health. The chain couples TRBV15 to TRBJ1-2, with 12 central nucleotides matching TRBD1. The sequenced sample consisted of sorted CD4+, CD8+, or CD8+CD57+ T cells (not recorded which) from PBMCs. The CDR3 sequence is CATSPGQGAYYGYTF. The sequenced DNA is TGTGCCACCAGCCCGGGACAGGGGGCTTACTATGGCTACACCTTC. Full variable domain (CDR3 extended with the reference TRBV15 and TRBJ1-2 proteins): DAMVIQNPRYQVTQFGKPVTLSCSQTLNHNVMYWYQQKSSQAPKLLFHYYDKDFNNEADTPDNFQSRRPNTSFCFLDIRSPGLGDTAMYLCATSPGQGAYYGYTFGSGTRLTVV.